A selection of T cell receptor beta chains follows, all from one sample in a study of CD8 T cells in ankylosing spondylitis. One entry per CDR3 protein, called by TCRdb with MiXCR from the 5' RACE reads. The repertoire consists of some 140,000 distinct CDR3 sequences, with around 7.9% occurring once and the leading ten covering under 15%. Sequencing was performed on blood, either unsorted or a sorted T cell fraction (not recorded which). The receptors were sampled from a female donor with ankylosing spondylitis or in good health (not recorded which). Each CDR3 is given with its conserved first and last residue. D genes are given only for firm matches. Only some rows state a clone size, as once, few, many or a class for expanded clones.

clone_size j_call v_call d_call cdr3_aa cdr3_nt
many TRBJ2-7 TRBV4-1 NA CASSHGVQGREQYF TGCGCCAGCAGCCACGGGGTACAGGGAAGGGAGCAGTACTTC
many TRBJ1-2 TRBV7-2 TRBD1 CASSPDRARNGYTF TGTGCCAGCAGCCCTGACAGGGCCCGCAATGGCTACACCTTC
many TRBJ2-3 TRBV3-1 TRBD1 CASSQGPRTGRDTQYF TGTGCCAGCAGCCAAGGGCCGCGGACAGGGAGGGATACGCAGTATTTT
few TRBJ1-4 TRBV20-1 NA CSASGLPDEKLFF TGCAGTGCTAGCGGACTCCCGGATGAAAAACTGTTTTTT
few TRBJ1-2 TRBV7-9 NA CASSLVQAYGYTF TGTGCCAGCAGCTTGGTCCAGGCCTATGGCTACACCTTC
many TRBJ2-2 TRBV12-3/TRBV12-4 TRBD2 CASSLGTSSGELFF TGTGCCAGCAGTCTAGGGACTAGTTCCGGGGAGCTGTTTTTT
many TRBJ1-1 TRBV5-1 TRBD1 CASSLGQGAMPEAFF TGCGCCAGCAGCTTGGGTCAGGGGGCGATGCCTGAAGCTTTCTTT
many TRBJ2-3 TRBV10-3 TRBD2 CAISESLAGASDTQYF TGTGCCATCAGTGAGTCGCTAGCGGGGGCCTCAGATACGCAGTATTTT
many TRBJ1-1 TRBV7-3 NA CASSSQGMNTEAFF TGTGCCAGCAGCTCTCAGGGGATGAACACTGAAGCTTTCTTT
NA TRBJ2-7 TRBV7-9 NA CATGTFPTYEQYF TGTGCCACCGGGACTTTTCCTACCTACGAGCAGTACTTC
many TRBJ1-1 TRBV5-1 NA CASSLEPHNTEAFF TGCGCCAGCAGCTTGGAACCGCACAACACTGAAGCTTTCTTT
many TRBJ1-5 TRBV12-3/TRBV12-4 NA CASSLSAQGGYPQHF TGTGCCAGCAGTTTGTCGGCTCAGGGTGGATACCCCCAGCATTTT
many TRBJ2-5 TRBV18 TRBD1 CASSPPRTGETQYF TGTGCCAGCTCACCACCGAGGACAGGGGAGACCCAGTACTTC
many TRBJ2-1 TRBV20-1 NA CSARDYRGLVDNEQFF TGCAGTGCTAGAGATTACCGGGGGTTGGTGGACAATGAGCAGTTCTTC
many TRBJ2-7 TRBV13 NA CASSLVSHPGEQYF TGTGCCAGCAGCTTAGTATCTCACCCCGGCGAGCAGTACTTC
many TRBJ2-1 TRBV20-1 TRBD1 CSAPSSQGRKQFF TGCAGTGCACCGAGCTCACAGGGGCGGAAGCAGTTCTTC
many TRBJ1-1 TRBV12-3/TRBV12-4 NA CASSWRGRYTEAFF TGTGCCAGCAGTTGGCGGGGGCGTTACACTGAAGCTTTCTTT
many TRBJ2-3 TRBV7-3 NA CASSPTRTSTDTQYF TGTGCCAGCAGCCCTACAAGAACTAGCACAGATACGCAGTATTTT
NA TRBJ1-6 TRBV11-1 NA CASSVSSRANNFNSPLHF TGTGCCAGCAGCGTTTCCTCCCGGGCCAACAATTTTAATTCACCCCTCCACTTT
once TRBJ2-2 TRBV23-1 NA CASSQNQGLGLNTGELFF TGCGCCAGCAGTCAAAACCAGGGACTGGGACTGAACACCGGGGAGCTGTTTTTT
many TRBJ1-1 TRBV7-9 TRBD1 CASSLLEGANTEAFF TGTGCCAGCAGCTTACTAGAGGGGGCCAACACTGAAGCTTTCTTT
many TRBJ2-4 TRBV5-4 TRBD1 CASRDRELAKNIQYF TGTGCCAGCAGAGACAGGGAACTAGCCAAAAACATTCAGTACTTC
many TRBJ2-1 TRBV9 NA CASSVGGGDNNEQFF TGTGCCAGCAGCGTAGGAGGGGGGGATAACAATGAGCAGTTCTTC
many TRBJ1-1 TRBV13 NA CASMGRNTEAFF TGTGCCAGCATGGGTCGGAACACTGAAGCTTTCTTT
many TRBJ2-3 TRBV12-3/TRBV12-4 NA CASSPLLKGPDTQYF TGTGCCAGCAGCCCCCTTTTAAAGGGCCCAGATACGCAGTATTTT
many TRBJ1-5 TRBV20-1 NA CSARGTVNQPQHF TGCAGTGCTAGAGGGACAGTGAATCAGCCCCAGCATTTT
many TRBJ2-5 TRBV14 NA CASSQDGRPRVLVETQYF TGTGCCAGCAGCCAAGATGGGCGCCCAAGGGTTTTGGTAGAGACCCAGTACTTC
NA TRBJ2-1 TRBV20-1 TRBD2 CSAASLSGGAVDEQFF TGCAGTGCAGCCAGCCTTAGCGGGGGGGCCGTCGATGAGCAGTTCTTC
many TRBJ2-2 TRBV5-1 NA CASSLQGVGGELFF TGCGCCAGCAGCCTACAGGGAGTTGGCGGGGAGCTGTTTTTT